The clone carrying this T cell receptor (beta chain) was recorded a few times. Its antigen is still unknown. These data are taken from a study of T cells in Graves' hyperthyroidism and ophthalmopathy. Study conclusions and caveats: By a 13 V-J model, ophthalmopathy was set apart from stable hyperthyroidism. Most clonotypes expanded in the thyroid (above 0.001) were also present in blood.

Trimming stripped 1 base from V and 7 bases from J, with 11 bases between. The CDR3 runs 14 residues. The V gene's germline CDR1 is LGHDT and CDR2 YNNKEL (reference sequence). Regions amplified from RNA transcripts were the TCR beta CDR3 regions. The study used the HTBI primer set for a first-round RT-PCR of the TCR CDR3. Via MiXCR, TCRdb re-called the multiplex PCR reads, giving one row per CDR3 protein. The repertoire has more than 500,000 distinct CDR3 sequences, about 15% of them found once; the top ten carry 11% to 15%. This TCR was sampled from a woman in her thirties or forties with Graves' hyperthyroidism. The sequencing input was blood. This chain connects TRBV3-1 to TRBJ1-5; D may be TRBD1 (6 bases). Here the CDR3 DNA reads TGTGCCAGCAGCCAAGGGGGGGGCCGCCAGCCCCAGCATTTT. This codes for CASSQGGGRQPQHF.